Sequencing of this T cell receptor beta chain was carried out in a study of blood T cell repertoires in COVID-19. The CDR3 is 17 amino acids. Germline CDR1 LNHNV, CDR2 YYDKDF (reference sequence). Trimming left V 5 bases short and J 2 bases short, with 19 bases between. TCRdb's copy holds only in-frame clones and misses some; the assay was immunoSEQ multiplex PCR. The repertoire holds over 200,000 clones, with about 90% as singletons. This clone was recorded only once. The chain has TRBV15 and TRBJ1-5; maybe TRBD1 (5 bases). The specimen was peripheral blood. This clonotype was obtained from a man in his forties with active or convalescent COVID-19. CDR3 nucleotides: TGTGCCACCAGCGGAAAGGCGGGGCAAAGGGGCAATCAGCCCCAGCATTTT. Protein: CATSGKAGQRGNQPQHF. Together with reference TRBV15 and TRBJ1-5, the CDR3 gives the full variable domain: DAMVIQNPRYQVTQFGKPVTLSCSQTLNHNVMYWYQQKSSQAPKLLFHYYDKDFNNEADTPDNFQSRRPNTSFCFLDIRSPGLGDTAMYLCATSGKAGQRGNQPQHFGDGTRLSIL.